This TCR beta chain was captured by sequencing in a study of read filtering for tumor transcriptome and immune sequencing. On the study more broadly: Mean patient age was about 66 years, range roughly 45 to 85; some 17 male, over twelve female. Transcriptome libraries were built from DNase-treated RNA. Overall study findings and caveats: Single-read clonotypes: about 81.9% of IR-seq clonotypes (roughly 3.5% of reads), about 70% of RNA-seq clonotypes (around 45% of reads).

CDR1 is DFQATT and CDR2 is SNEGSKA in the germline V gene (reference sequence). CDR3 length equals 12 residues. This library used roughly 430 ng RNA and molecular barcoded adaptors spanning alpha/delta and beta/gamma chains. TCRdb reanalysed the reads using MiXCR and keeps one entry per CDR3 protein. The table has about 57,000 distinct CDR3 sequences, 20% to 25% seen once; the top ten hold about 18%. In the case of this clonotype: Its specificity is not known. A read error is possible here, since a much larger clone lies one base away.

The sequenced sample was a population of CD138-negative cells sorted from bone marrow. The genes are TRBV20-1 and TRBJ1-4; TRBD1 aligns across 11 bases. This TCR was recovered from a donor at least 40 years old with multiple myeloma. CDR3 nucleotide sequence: TGCAGTGCTAGGCCCGGACAGGGGGCGCGGTATTTT. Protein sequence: CSARPGQGARYF.